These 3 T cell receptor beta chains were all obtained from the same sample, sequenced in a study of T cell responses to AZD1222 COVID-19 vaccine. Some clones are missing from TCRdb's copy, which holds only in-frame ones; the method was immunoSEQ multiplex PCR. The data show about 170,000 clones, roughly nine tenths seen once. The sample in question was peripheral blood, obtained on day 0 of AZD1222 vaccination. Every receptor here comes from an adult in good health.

CDR3 residues: CASSRRQGPYAEAFF. The CDR3 coding sequence is TGTGCCAGCAGCCGCCGACAGGGTCCATACGCTGAAGCTTTCTTT. J is TRBJ1-1 and V is TRBV7-2; 7 bases map to TRBD1. Germline-derived CDR1 and CDR2 are SGHTA and FQGNSA. The CDR3 sequence is 15 residues long. With 5 bases clipped from V and 6 bases from J, the junction kept 12 bases outside the gene matches.

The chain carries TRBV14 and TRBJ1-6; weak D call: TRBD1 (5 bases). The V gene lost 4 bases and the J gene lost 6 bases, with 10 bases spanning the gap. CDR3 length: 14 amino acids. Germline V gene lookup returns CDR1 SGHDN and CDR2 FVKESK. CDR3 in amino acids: CASSPGLINSPLHF. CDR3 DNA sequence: TGTGCCAGCAGCCCGGGACTGATTAATTCACCCCTCCACTTT.

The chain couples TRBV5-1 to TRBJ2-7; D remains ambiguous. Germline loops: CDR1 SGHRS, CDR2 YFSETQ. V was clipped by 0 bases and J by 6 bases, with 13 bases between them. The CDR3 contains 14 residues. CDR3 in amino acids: CASSLGGASGEQYF. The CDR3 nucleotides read TGCGCCAGCAGCTTGGGAGGTGCTTCGGGCGAGCAGTACTTC.